This T cell receptor beta chain was documented in a study of human thymus T cells. Comment on this clone: The antigen is undetermined.

Resections obtained during corrective heart surgery supplied the thymus tissue. Donors consisted of healthy Finnish infants (having corrective surgery for congenital heart defects). Study-level points and caveats: Unrelated people showed highly overlapping thymic repertoires, related research reported. Apparent skewing of V and J gene usage characterized both thymic and blood repertoires.

The assay was immunoSEQ multiplex PCR, and TCRdb's table has in-frame clones only and misses some. The repertoire has more than 70,000 clones, roughly 97% of them found once; the top ten carry 0.031%. J lost 3 bases, V lost 0 bases, and 6 bases had no gene match. Germline loops: CDR1 SGHNT, CDR2 YENEEA. The CDR3 consists of 16 residues. This clonotype was sampled from a boy in the first two years of life with a congenital heart defect but otherwise immunologically healthy. This chain connects TRBV11-3 to TRBJ1-2; 8 bases align to TRBD1. Sequencing used thymus tissue. DNA for the CDR3: TGTGCCAGCAGCTTAGACGCGGACAGGGATTACTATGGCTACACCTTC. This translates into CASSLDADRDYYGYTF. Drawing the rest from reference TRBV11-3 and TRBJ1-2, the complete variable domain is EAGVVQSPRYKIIEKKQPVAFWCNPISGHNTLYWYLQNLGQGPELLIRYENEEAVDDSQLPKDRFSAERLKGVDSTLKIQPAELGDSAVYLCASSLDADRDYYGYTFGSGTRLTVV.